This T cell receptor beta chain was observed in a study of siplizumab effects on memory and regulatory T cells. Repertoires were generated with immunoSEQ multiplex PCR, while TCRdb's copy carries only in-frame clones and drops some. The sample holds 55,000 to 70,000 clones, roughly 93% seen once. The V and J ends lost 2 bases and 9 bases respectively, with 18 bases between them. Germline V CDR1 and CDR2: SNHLY, FYNNEI. This CDR3 contains 15 residues. The clonotype was recovered from a human donor in good health. J is TRBJ2-3 and V is TRBV2; D could derive from TRBD1 or TRBD2 (5 bases each). Sequencing input: CD8+ T cells sorted from blood. This CDR3 reads CASSEFWGPQGTQYF. In DNA form, the CDR3 reads TGTGCCAGCAGTGAATTCTGGGGACCACAAGGGACGCAGTATTTT.